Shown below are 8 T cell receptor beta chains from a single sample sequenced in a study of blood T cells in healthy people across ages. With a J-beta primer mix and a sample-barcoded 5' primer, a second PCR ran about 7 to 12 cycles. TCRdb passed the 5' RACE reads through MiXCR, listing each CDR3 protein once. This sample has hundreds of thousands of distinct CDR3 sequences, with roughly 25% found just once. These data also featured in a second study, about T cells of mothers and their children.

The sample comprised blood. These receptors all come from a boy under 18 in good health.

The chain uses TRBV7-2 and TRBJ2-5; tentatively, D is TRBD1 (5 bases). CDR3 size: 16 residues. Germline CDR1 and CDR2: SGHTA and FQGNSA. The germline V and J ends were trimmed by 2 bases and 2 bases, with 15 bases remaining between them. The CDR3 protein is CASSLLLADRQETQYF. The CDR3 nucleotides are TGTGCCAGCAGCTTATTGTTAGCAGACAGACAAGAGACCCAGTACTTC.

CDR3 sequence reads: CASSLGTGGVGEQYF. The DNA for the CDR3 is TGCGCCAGCAGCTTGGGGACAGGGGGCGTTGGCGAGCAGTACTTC. The chain joins TRBV5-1 to TRBJ2-7; 11 bases map to TRBD1. The ends lost 0 bases at V and 6 bases at J; junction bases unmatched: 5. Germline V gene data show CDR1 as SGHRS and CDR2 as YFSETQ. The CDR3 is 15 residues long.

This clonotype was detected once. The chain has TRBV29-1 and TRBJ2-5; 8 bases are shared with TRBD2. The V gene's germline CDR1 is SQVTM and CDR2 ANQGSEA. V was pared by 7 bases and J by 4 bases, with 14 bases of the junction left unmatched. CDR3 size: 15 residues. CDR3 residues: CSAPQWEAGGETQYF. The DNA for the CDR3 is TGCAGCGCACCCCAATGGGAGGCGGGAGGAGAGACCCAGTACTTC.

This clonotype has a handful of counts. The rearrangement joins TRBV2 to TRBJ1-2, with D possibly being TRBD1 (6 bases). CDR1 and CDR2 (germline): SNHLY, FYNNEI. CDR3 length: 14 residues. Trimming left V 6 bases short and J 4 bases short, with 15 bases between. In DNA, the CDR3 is TGTGCCAGCAGGGCCTTAGGGACACCCTATGGCTACACCTTC. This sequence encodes CASRALGTPYGYTF.

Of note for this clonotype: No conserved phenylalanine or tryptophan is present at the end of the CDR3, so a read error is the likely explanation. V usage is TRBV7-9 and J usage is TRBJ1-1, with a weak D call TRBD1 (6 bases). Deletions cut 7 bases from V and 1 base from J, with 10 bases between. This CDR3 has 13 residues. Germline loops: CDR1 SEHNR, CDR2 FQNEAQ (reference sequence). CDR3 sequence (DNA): TGTGCCAGCACCACACAGGGGAACACTGAAGCTTTCTCT. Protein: CASTTQGNTEAFS.

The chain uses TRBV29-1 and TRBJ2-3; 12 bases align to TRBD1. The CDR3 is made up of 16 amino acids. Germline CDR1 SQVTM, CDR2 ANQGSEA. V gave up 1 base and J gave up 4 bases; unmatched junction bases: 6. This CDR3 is CSVEGPGQGASDTQYF. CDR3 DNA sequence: TGCAGCGTTGAAGGTCCGGGACAGGGGGCATCAGATACGCAGTATTTT.

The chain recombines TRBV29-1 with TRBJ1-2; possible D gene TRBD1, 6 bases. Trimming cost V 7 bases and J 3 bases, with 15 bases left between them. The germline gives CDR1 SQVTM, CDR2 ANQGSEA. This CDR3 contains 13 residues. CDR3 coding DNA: TGCAGCGCATCGAGGGGGGAAGACTATGGCTACACCTTC. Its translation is CSASRGEDYGYTF.

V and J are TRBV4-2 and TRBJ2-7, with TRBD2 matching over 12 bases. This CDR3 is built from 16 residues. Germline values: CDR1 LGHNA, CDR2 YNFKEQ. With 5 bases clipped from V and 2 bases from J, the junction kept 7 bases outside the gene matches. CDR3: CASSSRLAGDTYEQYF. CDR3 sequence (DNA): TGTGCCAGCAGCTCACGACTAGCGGGAGACACCTACGAGCAGTACTTC.